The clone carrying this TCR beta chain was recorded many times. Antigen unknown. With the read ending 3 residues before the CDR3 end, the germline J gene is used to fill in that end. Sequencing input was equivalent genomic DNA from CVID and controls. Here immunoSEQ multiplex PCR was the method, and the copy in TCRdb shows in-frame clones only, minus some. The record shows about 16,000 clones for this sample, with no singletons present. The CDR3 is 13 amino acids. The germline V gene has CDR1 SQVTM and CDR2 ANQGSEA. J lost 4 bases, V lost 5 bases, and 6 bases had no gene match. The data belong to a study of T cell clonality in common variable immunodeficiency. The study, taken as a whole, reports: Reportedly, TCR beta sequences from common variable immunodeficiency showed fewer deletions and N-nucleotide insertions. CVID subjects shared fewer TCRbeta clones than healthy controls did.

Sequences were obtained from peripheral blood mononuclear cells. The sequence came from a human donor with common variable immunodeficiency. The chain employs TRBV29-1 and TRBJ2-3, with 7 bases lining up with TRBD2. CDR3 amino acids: CSVKLAGADTQYF. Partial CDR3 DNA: TGCAGCGTTAAATTGGCGGGAGCAGATACG.